The T cell receptor (beta chain) under discussion was sequenced for a study of cytomegalovirus exposure and HLA in healthy donors. Points from the study as a whole: Among the sequence variants, a highly shared cluster was likely an artifact of sequencing.

Researchers ran the PCR with 60 Vbeta and 13 Jbeta primers. Assay: immunoSEQ multiplex PCR; the TCRdb copy retains only in-frame clones and omits some. Among 150,000 to 250,000 clones listed, approximately 85% were seen once. Note on this clone: Its antigen is as yet unknown.

V gave up 6 bases and J gave up 11 bases; unmatched junction bases: 9. Per germline, CDR1 SGHTA and CDR2 FQGTGA. The CDR3 has 13 amino acids. The rearrangement joins TRBV7-3 to TRBJ2-3, with 9 positions matching TRBD2. The sequencing input was PBMCs. This sequence was found in a woman in her 50s in good health and CMV-seronegative. This CDR3 reads CASRSTSGQGQYF. CDR3 DNA sequence: TGTGCCAGCAGGTCGACTAGCGGCCAGGGGCAGTATTTT.